This T cell receptor (beta chain) was recorded in a study of blood T cell repertoires in COVID-19. The CDR3 spans 15 residues. Germline-derived CDR1 and CDR2 are SGHRS and YFSETQ. The V and J ends lost 3 bases and 5 bases respectively, with 14 bases between them. Libraries were prepared by immunoSEQ multiplex PCR; TCRdb keeps only in-frame clonotypes and omits some of them. The sample includes a few hundred thousand clones, around 88% seen only once; the top ten take 3.5% to 5.5%. Exposed study participants had met a COVID-19 case within 2 weeks before entry. Sequencing input: PBMCs or T cells enriched from blood (not recorded which). This clonotype originated in a young woman who had been exposed to COVID-19. The chain joins TRBV5-1 to TRBJ2-2; possibly TRBD2 for D (6 bases). Written as DNA, the CDR3 is TGCGCCAGCAGCTATCTTGGAGGGGTGACCGGGGAGCTGTTTTTT. Translating gives CASSYLGGVTGELFF.